The present TCR beta chain was sequenced within a study of technical replicates of blood from four donors. Clones were sequenced by immunoSEQ multiplex PCR, and TCRdb holds only the in-frame ones, with some missing. The table lists tens of thousands of clones, more than 90% of them singletons. V gave up 4 bases and J gave up 4 bases; unmatched junction bases: 10. Germline assignment: CDR1 PRHDT and CDR2 FYEKMQ (reference sequence). This CDR3 spans 16 amino acids. This sequence was found in a human donor in good health. Some clones in this sample may be carry-over from other donors' samples. The chain links TRBV13 to TRBJ1-1, with 9 nucleotides matching TRBD1. Sequenced: PBMCs. The CDR3 region is CASSSWGQGKGTEAFF. As DNA, the CDR3 is TGTGCCAGCAGCTCATGGGGACAGGGAAAAGGCACTGAAGCTTTCTTT. Based on the CDR3 plus reference TRBV13 and TRBJ1-1, the full variable domain is AAGVIQSPRHLIKEKRETATLKCYPIPRHDTVYWYQQGPGQDPQFLISFYEKMQSDKGSIPDRFSAQQFSDYHSELNMSSLELGDSALYFCASSSWGQGKGTEAFFGQGTRLTVV.